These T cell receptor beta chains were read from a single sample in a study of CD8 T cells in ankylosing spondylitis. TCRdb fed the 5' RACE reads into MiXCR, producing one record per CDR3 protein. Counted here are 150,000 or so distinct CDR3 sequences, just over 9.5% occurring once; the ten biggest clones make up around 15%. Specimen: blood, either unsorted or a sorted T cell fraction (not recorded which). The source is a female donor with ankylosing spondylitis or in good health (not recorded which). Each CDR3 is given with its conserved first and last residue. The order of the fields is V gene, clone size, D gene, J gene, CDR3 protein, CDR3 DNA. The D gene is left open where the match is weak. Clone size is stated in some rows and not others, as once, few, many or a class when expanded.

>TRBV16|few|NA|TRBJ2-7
CASSQLGNEQYF
TGTGCCAGCAGCCAATTGGGGAACGAGCAGTACTTC
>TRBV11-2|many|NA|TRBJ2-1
CASSLMTSDSEQFF
TGTGCCAGCAGCTTGATGACCTCCGACTCGGAGCAGTTCTTC
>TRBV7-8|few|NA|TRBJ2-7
CASSLLGDFSYEQYF
TGTGCCAGCAGCTTGTTGGGGGACTTCTCCTACGAGCAGTACTTC
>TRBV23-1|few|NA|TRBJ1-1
CASSQPTPVRGTEAFF
TGCGCCAGCAGTCAACCCACGCCGGTCAGGGGCACTGAAGCTTTCTTT
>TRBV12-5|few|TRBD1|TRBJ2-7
CASGGDSYYEQYF
TGTGCTAGTGGGGGGGACAGCTACTACGAGCAGTACTTC
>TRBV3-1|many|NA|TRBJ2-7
CASSVDNYEQYF
TGTGCCAGCAGCGTCGACAACTACGAGCAGTACTTC
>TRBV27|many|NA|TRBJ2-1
CASGGGYNEQFF
TGTGCCAGCGGGGGAGGCTACAATGAGCAGTTCTTC
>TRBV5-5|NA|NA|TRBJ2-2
CASTSPGGRAGELFF
TGTGCCAGCACCTCCCCCGGCGGAAGGGCCGGGGAGCTGTTTTTT
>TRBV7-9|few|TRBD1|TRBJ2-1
CASSQDRGRGEQFF
TGTGCCAGCAGCCAGGACAGGGGGCGAGGTGAGCAGTTCTTC
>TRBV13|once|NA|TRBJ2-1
CASSWGLHNEQFF
TGTGCCAGCAGCTGGGGACTGCACAATGAGCAGTTCTTC
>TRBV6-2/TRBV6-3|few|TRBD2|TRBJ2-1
CASSRTSGRFYNEQFF
TGTGCCAGCAGTAGGACTAGCGGGAGGTTTTACAATGAGCAGTTCTTC
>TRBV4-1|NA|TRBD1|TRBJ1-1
CASSRMTGGSNTEAFF
TGCGCCAGCAGCAGGATGACAGGGGGATCAAACACTGAAGCTTTCTTT
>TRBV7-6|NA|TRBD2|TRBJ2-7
CASSPEPGGGGNEQYF
TGTGCCAGCAGCCCTGAACCAGGAGGCGGGGGGAACGAGCAGTACTTC
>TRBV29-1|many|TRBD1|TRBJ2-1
CSVDPLDRGRGSYNEQFF
TGCAGCGTTGACCCCCTGGACAGGGGGCGAGGGTCCTACAATGAGCAGTTCTTC
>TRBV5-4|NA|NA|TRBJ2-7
CASSRGRGGYEQYF
TGTGCCAGCAGTAGGGGCAGGGGCGGTTACGAGCAGTACTTC
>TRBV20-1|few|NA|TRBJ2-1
CSAREGGRLGNEQFF
TGCAGTGCTAGAGAAGGTGGGAGATTGGGAAATGAGCAGTTCTTC
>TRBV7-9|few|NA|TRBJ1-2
CASSRVGKNGYTF
TGTGCCAGCAGCCGTGTCGGGAAGAATGGCTACACCTTC
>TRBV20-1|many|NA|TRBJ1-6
CSAIGPINNSPLHF
TGCAGTGCTATCGGGCCGATTAATAATTCACCCCTCCACTTT
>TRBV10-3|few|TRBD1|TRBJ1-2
CAIQRDSRNYGYTF
TGTGCCATCCAAAGGGACAGCCGTAACTATGGCTACACCTTC
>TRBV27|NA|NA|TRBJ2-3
CASSSEITDTQYF
TGTGCCAGCAGTTCAGAGATCACAGATACGCAGTATTTT
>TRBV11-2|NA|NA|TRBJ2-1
CASSPAWGSSYNEQFF
TGTGCCAGCAGCCCTGCGTGGGGTAGCTCCTACAATGAGCAGTTCTTC
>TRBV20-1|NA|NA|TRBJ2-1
CSARDRFGRGSYNEQFF
TGCAGTGCTAGAGATCGATTCGGCAGGGGATCCTACAATGAGCAGTTCTTC
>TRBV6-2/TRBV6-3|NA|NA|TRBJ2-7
CASGDLGQGEQYF
TGTGCCAGCGGTGACCTGGGGCAGGGCGAGCAGTACTTC
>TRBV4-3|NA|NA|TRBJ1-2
CASSQGTGSIGYTF
TGCGCCAGCAGCCAAGGTACAGGGTCTATCGGCTACACCTTC
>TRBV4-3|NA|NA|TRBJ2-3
CASSQGEGYGVPDTQYF
TGCGCCAGCAGCCAAGGTGAAGGGTACGGAGTCCCAGATACGCAGTATTTT
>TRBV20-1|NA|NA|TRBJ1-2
CSAKRGNGYTF
TGCAGTGCTAAGAGGGGTAATGGCTACACCTTC
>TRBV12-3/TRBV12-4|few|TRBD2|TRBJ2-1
CASRLRASGNEQFF
TGTGCCAGCCGCCTTCGGGCTAGCGGGAACGAGCAGTTCTTC
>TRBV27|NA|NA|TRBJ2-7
CASSYRQAYEQYF
TGTGCCAGCAGTTACCGACAGGCCTACGAGCAGTACTTC
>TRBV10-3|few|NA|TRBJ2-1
CAISESVGATYNEQFF
TGTGCCATCAGTGAGTCGGTAGGCGCGACCTACAATGAGCAGTTCTTC
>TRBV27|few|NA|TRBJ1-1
CASAKAANTEAFF
TGTGCCAGCGCAAAGGCCGCGAACACTGAAGCTTTCTTT
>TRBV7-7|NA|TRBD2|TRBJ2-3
CASSLGGRQSDTQYF
TGTGCCAGCAGCTTGGGGGGGAGGCAATCAGATACGCAGTATTTT
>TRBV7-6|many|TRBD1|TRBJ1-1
CASSLGTGMNTEAFF
TGTGCCAGCAGCTTAGGGACAGGGATGAACACTGAAGCTTTCTTT
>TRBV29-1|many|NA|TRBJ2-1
CSVLIRIHEQFF
TGCAGCGTACTAATCAGGATCCATGAGCAGTTCTTC
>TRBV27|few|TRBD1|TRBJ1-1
CASGAQGKNTEAFF
TGTGCCAGCGGCGCACAGGGGAAGAACACTGAAGCTTTCTTT
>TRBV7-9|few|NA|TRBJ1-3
CASSLGGDGNTIYF
TGTGCCAGCAGCTTAGGAGGGGACGGAAACACCATATATTTT
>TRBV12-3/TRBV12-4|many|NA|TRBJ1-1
CASSFGTGAFF
TGTGCCAGCAGCTTTGGGACGGGAGCTTTCTTT
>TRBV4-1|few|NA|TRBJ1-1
CASSQEGLSTEAFF
TGCGCCAGCAGCCAAGAGGGGCTTAGCACTGAAGCTTTCTTT
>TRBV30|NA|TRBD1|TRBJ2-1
CAWSDLRAGGPYNEQFF
TGTGCCTGGAGTGATCTAAGGGCAGGGGGTCCCTACAATGAGCAGTTCTTC
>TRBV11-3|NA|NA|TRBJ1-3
CASSEGRWGNTIYF
TGTGCCAGCAGCGAGGGACGGTGGGGAAACACCATATATTTT
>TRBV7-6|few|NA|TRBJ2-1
CASSLRGPGDLNEQFF
TGTGCCAGCAGCTTAAGGGGTCCGGGAGATCTCAATGAGCAGTTCTTC
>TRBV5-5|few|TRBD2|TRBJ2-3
CASSSSGRAFGTDTQYF
TGTGCCAGCAGCTCGAGCGGGAGGGCCTTTGGAACAGATACGCAGTATTTT
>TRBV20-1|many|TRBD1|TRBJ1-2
CSARTGHGYGYTF
TGCAGTGCTCGGACAGGGCACGGTTATGGCTACACCTTC
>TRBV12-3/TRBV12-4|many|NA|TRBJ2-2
CASSLGQLQLTGELFF
TGTGCCAGCAGTTTAGGCCAGCTCCAATTAACCGGGGAGCTGTTTTTT
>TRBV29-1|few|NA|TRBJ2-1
CSVEQNEQFF
TGCAGCGTTGAGCAAAATGAGCAGTTCTTC
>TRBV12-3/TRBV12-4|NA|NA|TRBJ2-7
CASSSLKDWDRGQYF
TGTGCCAGCAGTTCCCTCAAGGACTGGGACCGGGGGCAGTACTTC
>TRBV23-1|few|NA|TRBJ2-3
CASSQSDPDTQYF
TGCGCCAGCAGTCAATCAGACCCAGATACGCAGTATTTT
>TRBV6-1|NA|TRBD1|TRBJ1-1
CASSAGTEANTEAFF
TGTGCCAGCAGTGCCGGGACAGAGGCGAACACTGAAGCTTTCTTT
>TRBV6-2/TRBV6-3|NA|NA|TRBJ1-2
CASSSLEALHYYGYTF
TGTGCCAGCAGCTCCCTCGAGGCCTTGCACTACTATGGCTACACCTTC
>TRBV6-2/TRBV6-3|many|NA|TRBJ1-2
CASLGSYGYTF
TGTGCCAGCTTGGGTAGCTATGGCTACACCTTC
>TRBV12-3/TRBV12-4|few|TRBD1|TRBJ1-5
CASRPSSGGSNQPQHF
TGTGCCAGCAGACCCTCTTCAGGGGGGAGCAATCAGCCCCAGCATTTT